This T cell receptor beta chain was sequenced in a study of T cell repertoires in ileal Crohn's disease. The protocol was immunoSEQ multiplex PCR, while the TCRdb copy is restricted to in-frame clones and leaves out a portion. The sample records 5,500 to 7,500 clones, about 85% being singletons. The CDR3 contains 14 residues. The V end lost 5 bases, the J end lost 4 bases, and 14 bases lay between the germline ends. The germline gives CDR1 SNHLY, CDR2 FYNNEI. Time point noted: inflamed ileum from the surgical specimen. The sample taken for sequencing was ileal tissue. The V call is TRBV2, the J call TRBJ2-5; D is possibly TRBD1 (7 bases). The receptor was isolated from an adult with Crohn's disease. CDR3 sequence: CASSLRQGGETQYF. The CDR3, as DNA: TGTGCCAGCAGTTTGAGACAGGGAGGAGAGACCCAGTACTTC.